These 2 T cell receptor beta chains were sequenced from one sample in a study of blood T cell repertoires in COVID-19 (TCRdb year 2020). Library preparation was by the immunoSEQ multiplex PCR assay. This is the immuneACCESS table as TCRdb keeps it, with only in-frame sequences that have V and J called. A part of the clones is gone; compared with another copy, unresolved V genes explain less than half, and the rest is unexplained. The sample data list some 210,000 clones, and about 91% of these were observed just once. The ten most abundant clones make up roughly 5% of the sample. Sequenced: peripheral blood. The receptors stem from a woman in her thirties or forties with acute or convalescent COVID-19.

The rearrangement links TRBV19 to TRBJ2-5; no clear D gene. The CDR3 is made up of 14 amino acids. Trimming removed 1 base from V and 4 bases from J, with 10 bases in between. Germline V gene sequence: CDR1 LNHDA, CDR2 SQIVND (reference sequence). For the CDR3, the DNA is TGTGCCAGTAGTATAGGAGCAGGCACAGAGACCCAGTACTTC. This codes for CASSIGAGTETQYF.

This chain uses TRBV10-3 with TRBJ1-1; no clear D gene. Germline CDR1 ENHRY, CDR2 SYGVKD. The length of the CDR3 is 12 residues. V lost 4 bases to trimming and J lost 1 base, with 4 bases between them. As DNA, the CDR3 is TGTGCCATCAGTGGGCAGAACACTGAAGCTTTCTTT. This codes for CAISGQNTEAFF.